What follows is one T cell receptor (beta chain) and its context. This sample is part of a study of blood T cell repertoires in COVID-19. For the study at large: Sites across the United States, Italy and Spain contributed samples from acute and convalescent COVID-19. From T cells, B-cell-depleted T cells, or PBMCs came the material, which was cDNA or gDNA.

V lost 0 bases to trimming and J lost 0 bases, with 6 bases between them. Germline V CDR1 and CDR2: MNHEY, SVGAGI. CDR3 length: 14 residues. The assay was immunoSEQ multiplex PCR, and TCRdb's table has in-frame clones only and misses some. The sample yields 200,000 to 250,000 clones, 88% seen once. The chain employs TRBV6-5 and TRBJ2-7; D gene unclear. Material for sequencing was peripheral blood. This TCR came from a man aged 18 to 29 with active or convalescent COVID-19. The DNA for the CDR3 is TGTGCCAGCAGTTACTCTCAAGCCTCCTACGAGCAGTACTTC. It encodes CASSYSQASYEQYF.